What follows is one T cell receptor beta chain and its context. The data belong to a study of T cells in Graves' hyperthyroidism and ophthalmopathy. Diagnostic assessment was based on clinical symptoms, serum thyroxine and TRAb, thyroid ultrasound and orbital computed tomography. With 0 bases clipped from V and 3 bases from J, the junction kept 8 bases outside the gene matches. CDR1 is SGDLS and CDR2 is YYNGEE in the germline V gene. CDR3 length: 17 amino acids. RNA transcripts gave rise to amplified TCR beta CDR3 regions. The TCR CDR3 was amplified in a first-round RT-PCR using the HTBI primer set. TCRdb recomputed calls from the multiplex PCR reads with MiXCR, one row per CDR3 protein. The repertoire holds some 510,000 distinct CDR3 sequences, with approximately 44% as singletons.

Input material: peripheral blood or thyroid tissue (not recorded which). V and J are TRBV9 and TRBJ2-2; TRBD2 matches 7 bases. The receptor's source is a woman aged 18-29 years with Graves' hyperthyroidism. CDR3 in amino acids: CASSVGWGRADTGELFF. CDR3 nucleotides: TGTGCCAGCAGCGTAGGTTGGGGGAGGGCCGACACCGGGGAGCTGTTTTTT.